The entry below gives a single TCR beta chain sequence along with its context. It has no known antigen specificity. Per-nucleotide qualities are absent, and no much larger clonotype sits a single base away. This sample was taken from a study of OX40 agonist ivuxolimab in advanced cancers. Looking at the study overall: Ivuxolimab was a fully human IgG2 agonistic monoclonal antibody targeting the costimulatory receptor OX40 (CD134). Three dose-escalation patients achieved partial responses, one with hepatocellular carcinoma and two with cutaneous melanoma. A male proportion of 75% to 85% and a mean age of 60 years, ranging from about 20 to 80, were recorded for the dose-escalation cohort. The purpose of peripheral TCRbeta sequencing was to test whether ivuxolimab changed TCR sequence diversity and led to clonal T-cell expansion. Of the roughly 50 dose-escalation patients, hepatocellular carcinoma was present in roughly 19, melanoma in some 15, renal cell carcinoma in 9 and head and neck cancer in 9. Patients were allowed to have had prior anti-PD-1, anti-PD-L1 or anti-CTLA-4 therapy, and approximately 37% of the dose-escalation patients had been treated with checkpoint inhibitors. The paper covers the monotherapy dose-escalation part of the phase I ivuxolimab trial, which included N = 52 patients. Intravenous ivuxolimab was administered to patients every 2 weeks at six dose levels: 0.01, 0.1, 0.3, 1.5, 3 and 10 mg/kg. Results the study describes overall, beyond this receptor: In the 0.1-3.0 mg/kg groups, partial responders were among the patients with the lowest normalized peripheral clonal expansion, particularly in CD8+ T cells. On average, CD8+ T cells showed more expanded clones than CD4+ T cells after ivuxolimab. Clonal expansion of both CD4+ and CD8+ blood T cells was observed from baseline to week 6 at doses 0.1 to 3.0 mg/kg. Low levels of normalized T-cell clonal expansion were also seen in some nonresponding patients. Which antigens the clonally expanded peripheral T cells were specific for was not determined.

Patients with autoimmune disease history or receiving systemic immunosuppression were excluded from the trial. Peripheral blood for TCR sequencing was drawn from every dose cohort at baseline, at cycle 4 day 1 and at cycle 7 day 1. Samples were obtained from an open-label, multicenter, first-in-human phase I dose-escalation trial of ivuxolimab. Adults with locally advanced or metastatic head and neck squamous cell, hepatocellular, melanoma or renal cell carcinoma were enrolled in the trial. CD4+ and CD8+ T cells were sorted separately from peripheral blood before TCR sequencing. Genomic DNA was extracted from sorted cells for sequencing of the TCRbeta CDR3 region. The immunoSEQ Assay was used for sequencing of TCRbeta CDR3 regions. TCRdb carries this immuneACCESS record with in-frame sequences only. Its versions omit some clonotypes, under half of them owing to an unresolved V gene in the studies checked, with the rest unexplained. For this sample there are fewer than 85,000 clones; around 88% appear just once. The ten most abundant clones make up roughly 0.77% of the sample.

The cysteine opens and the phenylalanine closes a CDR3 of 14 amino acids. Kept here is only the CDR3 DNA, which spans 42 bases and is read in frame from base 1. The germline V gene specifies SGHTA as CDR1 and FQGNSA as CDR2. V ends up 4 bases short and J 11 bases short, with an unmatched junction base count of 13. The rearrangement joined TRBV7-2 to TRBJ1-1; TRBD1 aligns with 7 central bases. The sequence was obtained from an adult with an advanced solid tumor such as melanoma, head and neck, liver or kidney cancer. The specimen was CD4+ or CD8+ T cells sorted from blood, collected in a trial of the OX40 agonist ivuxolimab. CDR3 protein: CASSSRTSGQSAFF. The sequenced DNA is TGTGCCAGCAGCTCCCGGACATCGGGACAGTCGGCTTTCTTT.